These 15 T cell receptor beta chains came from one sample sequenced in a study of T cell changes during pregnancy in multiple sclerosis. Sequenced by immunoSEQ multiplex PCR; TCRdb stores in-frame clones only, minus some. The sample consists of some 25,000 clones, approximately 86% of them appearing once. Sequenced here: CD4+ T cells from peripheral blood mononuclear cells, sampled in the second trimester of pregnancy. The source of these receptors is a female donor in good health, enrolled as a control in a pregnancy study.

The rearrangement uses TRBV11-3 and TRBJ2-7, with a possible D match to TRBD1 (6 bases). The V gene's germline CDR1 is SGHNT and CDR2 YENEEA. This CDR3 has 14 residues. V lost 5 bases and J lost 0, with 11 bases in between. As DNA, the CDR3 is TGTGCCAGCAGCAACGGACAGATCTCCTACGAGCAGTACTTC. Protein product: CASSNGQISYEQYF.

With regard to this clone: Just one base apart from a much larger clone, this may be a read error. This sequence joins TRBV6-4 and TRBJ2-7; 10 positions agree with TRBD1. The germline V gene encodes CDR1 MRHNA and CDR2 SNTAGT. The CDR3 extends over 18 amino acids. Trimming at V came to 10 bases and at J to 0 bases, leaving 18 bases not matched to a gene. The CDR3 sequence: CANRSRRDRGPYSYEQYF. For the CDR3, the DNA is TGTGCCAACAGAAGCCGCCGGGACAGGGGCCCTTACTCCTACGAGCAGTACTTC.

CDR3 amino acids: CASSPPVANTGELFF. As DNA, the CDR3 is TGTGCCAGCAGCCCGCCGGTAGCGAACACCGGGGAGCTGTTTTTT. The rearrangement joins TRBV7-9 to TRBJ2-2; D is unclear. Germline-derived CDR1 and CDR2 are SEHNR and FQNEAQ (reference sequence). Trimming removed 5 bases at V and 0 bases at J, with 10 bases between. This CDR3 comprises 15 residues.

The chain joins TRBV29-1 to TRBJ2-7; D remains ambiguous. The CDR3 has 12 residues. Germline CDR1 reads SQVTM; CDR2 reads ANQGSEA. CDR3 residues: CSAGAARYEQYF. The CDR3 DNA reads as TGCAGTGCTGGAGCCGCTCGATACGAGCAGTACTTC.

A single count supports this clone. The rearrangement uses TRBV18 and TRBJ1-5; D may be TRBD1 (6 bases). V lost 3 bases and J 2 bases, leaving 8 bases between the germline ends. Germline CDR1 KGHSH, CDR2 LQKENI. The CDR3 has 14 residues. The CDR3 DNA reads TGTGCCAGCTCACCGGACAGCGGCAATCAGCCCCAGCATTTT. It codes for CASSPDSGNQPQHF.

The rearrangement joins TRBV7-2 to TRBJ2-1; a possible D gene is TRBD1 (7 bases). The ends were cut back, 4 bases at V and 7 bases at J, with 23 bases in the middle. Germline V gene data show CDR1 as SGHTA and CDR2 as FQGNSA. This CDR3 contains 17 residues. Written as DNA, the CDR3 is TGTGCCAGCAGCTGGATGGGGGGTTCAGGGGGGCGTAATGAGCAGTTCTTC. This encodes CASSWMGGSGGRNEQFF.

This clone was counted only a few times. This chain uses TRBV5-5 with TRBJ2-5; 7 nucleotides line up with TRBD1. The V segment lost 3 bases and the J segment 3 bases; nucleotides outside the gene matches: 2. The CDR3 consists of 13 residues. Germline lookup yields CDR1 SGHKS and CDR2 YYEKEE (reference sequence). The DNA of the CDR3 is TGTGCCAGCAGCTGGGGGACAGAAGAGACCCAGTACTTC. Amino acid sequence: CASSWGTEETQYF.

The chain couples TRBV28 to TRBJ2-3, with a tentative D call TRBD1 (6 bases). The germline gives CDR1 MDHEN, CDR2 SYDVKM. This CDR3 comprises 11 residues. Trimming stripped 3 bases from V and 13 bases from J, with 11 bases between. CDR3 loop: CASSLDSREYF. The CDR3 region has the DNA TGTGCCAGCAGTTTGGACAGCCGAGAGTATTTT.

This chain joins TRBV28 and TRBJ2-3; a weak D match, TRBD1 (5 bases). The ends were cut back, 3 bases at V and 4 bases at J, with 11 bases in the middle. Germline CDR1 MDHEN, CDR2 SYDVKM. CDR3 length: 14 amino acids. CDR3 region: CASSFSQGADTQYF. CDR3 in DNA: TGTGCCAGCAGTTTCAGCCAGGGCGCAGATACGCAGTATTTT. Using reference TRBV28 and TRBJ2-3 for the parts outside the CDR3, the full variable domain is DVKVTQSSRYLVKRTGEKVFLECVQDMDHENMFWYRQDPGLGLRLIYFSYDVKMKEKGDIPEGYSVSREKKERFSLILESASTNQTSMYLCASSFSQGADTQYFGPGTRLTVL.

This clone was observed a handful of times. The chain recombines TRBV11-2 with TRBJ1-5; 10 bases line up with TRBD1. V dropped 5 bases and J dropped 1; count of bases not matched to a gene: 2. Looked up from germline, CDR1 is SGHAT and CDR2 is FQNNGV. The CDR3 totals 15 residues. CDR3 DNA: TGTGCCAGCAGCCCGGACAGGGGGAGCAATCAGCCCCAGCATTTT. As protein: CASSPDRGSNQPQHF.

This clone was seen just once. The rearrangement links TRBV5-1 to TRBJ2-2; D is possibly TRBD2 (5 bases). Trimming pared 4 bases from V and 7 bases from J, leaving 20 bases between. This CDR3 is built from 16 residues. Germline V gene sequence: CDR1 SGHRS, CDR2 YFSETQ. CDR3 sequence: CASSPPTGSSGGELFF. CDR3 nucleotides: TGCGCCAGCAGCCCTCCAACGGGGTCATCTGGCGGGGAGCTGTTTTTT.

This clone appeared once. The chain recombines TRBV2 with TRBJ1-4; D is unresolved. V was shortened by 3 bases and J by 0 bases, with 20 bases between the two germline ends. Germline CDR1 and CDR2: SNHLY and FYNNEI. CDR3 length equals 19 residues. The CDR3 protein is CASSDRPAALLATNEKLFF. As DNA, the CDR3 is TGTGCCAGCAGTGACCGACCCGCGGCCCTACTCGCAACTAATGAAAAACTGTTTTTT.

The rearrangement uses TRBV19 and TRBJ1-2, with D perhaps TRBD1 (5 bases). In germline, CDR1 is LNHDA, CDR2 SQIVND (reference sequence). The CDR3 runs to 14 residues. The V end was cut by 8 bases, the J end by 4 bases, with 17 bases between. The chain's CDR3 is CASGARRGPYGYTF. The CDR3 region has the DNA TGTGCCAGTGGCGCGAGGAGGGGACCCTATGGCTACACCTTC.

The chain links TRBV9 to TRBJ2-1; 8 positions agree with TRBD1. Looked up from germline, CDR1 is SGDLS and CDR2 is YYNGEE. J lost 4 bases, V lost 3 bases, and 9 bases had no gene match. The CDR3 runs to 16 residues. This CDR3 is CASSAELRTGYNEQFF. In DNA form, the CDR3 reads TGTGCCAGCAGCGCGGAACTCAGGACAGGGTACAATGAGCAGTTCTTC.

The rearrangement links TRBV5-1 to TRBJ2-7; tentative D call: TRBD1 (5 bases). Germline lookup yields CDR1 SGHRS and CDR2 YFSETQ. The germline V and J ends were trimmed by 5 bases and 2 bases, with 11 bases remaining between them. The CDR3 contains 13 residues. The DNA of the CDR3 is TGCGCCAGCAGGGGCAGGGTAACCTACGAGCAGTACTTC. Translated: CASRGRVTYEQYF.